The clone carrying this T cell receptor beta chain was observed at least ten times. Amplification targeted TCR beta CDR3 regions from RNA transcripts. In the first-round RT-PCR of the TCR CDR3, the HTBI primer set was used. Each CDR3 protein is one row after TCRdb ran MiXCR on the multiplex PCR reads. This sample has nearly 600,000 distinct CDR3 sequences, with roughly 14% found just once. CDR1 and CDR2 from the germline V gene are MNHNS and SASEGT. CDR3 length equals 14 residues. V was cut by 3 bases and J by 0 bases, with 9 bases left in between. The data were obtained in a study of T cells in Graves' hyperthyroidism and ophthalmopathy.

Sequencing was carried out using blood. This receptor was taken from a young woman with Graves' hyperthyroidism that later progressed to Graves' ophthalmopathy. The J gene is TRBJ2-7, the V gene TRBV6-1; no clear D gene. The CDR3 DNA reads TGTGCCAGCAGTGATACACTACCCTCCTACGAGCAGTACTTC. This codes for CASSDTLPSYEQYF.